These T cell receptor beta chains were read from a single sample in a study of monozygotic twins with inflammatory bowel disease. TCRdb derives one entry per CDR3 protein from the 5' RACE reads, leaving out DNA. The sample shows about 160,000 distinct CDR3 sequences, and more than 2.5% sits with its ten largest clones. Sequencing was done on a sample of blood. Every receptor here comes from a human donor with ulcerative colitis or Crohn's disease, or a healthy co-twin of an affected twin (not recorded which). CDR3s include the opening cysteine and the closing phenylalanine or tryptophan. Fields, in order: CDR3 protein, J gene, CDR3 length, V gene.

CDR3aa: CASSGTYSEQFF; j_gene: TRBJ2-1; len: 12; v_gene: TRBV28
CDR3aa: CASSLFRIGSGYTF; j_gene: TRBJ1-2; len: 14; v_gene: TRBV11-2
CDR3aa: CAWTGTGYGYTF; j_gene: TRBJ1-2; len: 12; v_gene: TRBV30
CDR3aa: CASSQGDNNSPLHF; j_gene: TRBJ1-6; len: 14; v_gene: TRBV4-1
CDR3aa: CASSEAPGYYYNEQFF; j_gene: TRBJ2-1; len: 16; v_gene: TRBV2
CDR3aa: CASNRGQENTEAFF; j_gene: TRBJ1-1; len: 14; v_gene: TRBV19
CDR3aa: CASSFLGRRRTEAFF; j_gene: TRBJ1-1; len: 15; v_gene: TRBV27
CDR3aa: CASSPGGQTNYGYTF; j_gene: TRBJ1-2; len: 15; v_gene: TRBV6-1
CDR3aa: CASSRALGEQYF; j_gene: TRBJ2-7; len: 12; v_gene: TRBV28
CDR3aa: CSASGSGTGAYNEQFF; j_gene: TRBJ2-1; len: 16; v_gene: TRBV20-1
CDR3aa: CASRLGGTDEQYF; j_gene: TRBJ2-7; len: 13; v_gene: TRBV25-1
CDR3aa: CASSPVVGAGNQPQHF; j_gene: TRBJ1-5; len: 16; v_gene: TRBV28
CDR3aa: CSAPARFGKRDYNEQFF; j_gene: TRBJ2-1; len: 17; v_gene: TRBV20-1
CDR3aa: CASLGERENEQYF; j_gene: TRBJ2-7; len: 13; v_gene: TRBV7-9
CDR3aa: CASSITRDTYNEQFF; j_gene: TRBJ2-1; len: 15; v_gene: TRBV6-5
CDR3aa: CASSAYSGTSYNEQFF; j_gene: TRBJ2-1; len: 16; v_gene: TRBV5-1